This T cell receptor (beta chain) came from a study of memory CD8 T cells in hepatitis C reinfection. Study context: Chronic HCV followed reinfection in a couple of donors who cleared primary infection. HCV reinfection: RNA-positive following two negative tests at least 60 days apart.

The table came from immunoSEQ multiplex PCR; TCRdb's copy has only in-frame clones and leaves some out. The table has around 4,500 clones, approximately 88% seen once; the top ten hold about 26%. As to time point: late/post reinfection, 12 to 24 weeks after detection. No in vitro expansion preceded TCR sequencing of the sorted cells. Germline V gene data show CDR1 as SGDLS and CDR2 as YYNGEE. Trimming cost V 1 base and J 4 bases; bases outside gene matches: 9. The CDR3 has 16 residues. The sequence was collected from a man between 45 and 60 years old with hepatitis C virus infection. Material: naive CD8+ T cells sorted from blood. The V gene is TRBV9, the J gene TRBJ2-3; 7 nucleotides agree with TRBD2. CDR3: CASSVSTGGGPDTQYF. In DNA, the CDR3 is TGTGCCAGCAGCGTATCCACGGGGGGAGGCCCAGATACGCAGTATTTT.